The clone carrying this T cell receptor beta chain has a single count. Sequencing used immunoSEQ multiplex PCR; TCRdb keeps in-frame clones, though not all of them. The table includes 70,000 to 85,000 clones, around 95% detected once. The record originates from a study of technical replicates of blood from a few donors. From germline, CDR1 is LNHDA and CDR2 SQIVND (reference sequence). The CDR3 totals 15 residues. Trimming removed 6 bases from V and 9 bases from J, with 18 bases in between. This sequence joins TRBV19 and TRBJ1-6; D uncertain. The receptor was derived from a human donor in good health. Material: T cells isolated from PBMCs. CDR3 amino acids: CASSQTSLVFSPLHF. DNA for the CDR3: TGTGCCAGTAGCCAGACAAGTCTTGTTTTTTCACCCCTCCACTTT.